The present T cell receptor (beta chain) was sequenced within a study of OX40 agonist ivuxolimab in advanced cancers. Across the whole study: Hepatocellular carcinoma, melanoma, renal cell or head and neck cancer affected the dose-escalation patients.

Per germline, CDR1 MGHRA and CDR2 YSYEKL. The CDR3 has 16 residues. V lost 1 base, J lost 8 bases, and 15 bases lay in between. With autoimmune disease history or systemic immunosuppression, patients were excluded. This clone was observed a single time. Profiled with immunoSEQ multiplex PCR; TCRdb holds only in-frame clones, not every one. This sample has 9,000 to 13,000 clones, with about 85% found just once. This TCR came from an adult with an advanced solid tumor such as melanoma, head and neck, liver or kidney cancer. The chain links TRBV4-1 to TRBJ1-6; unclear D gene. The source material was CD4+ or CD8+ T cells sorted from blood, sampled in a trial of the OX40 agonist ivuxolimab. The CDR3 here is CASSQVPGRPDSPLHF. The CDR3, as DNA: TGCGCCAGCAGCCAAGTTCCAGGACGGCCGGATTCACCCCTCCACTTT.